The 2 T cell receptor beta chains reported below all come from one sample, sequenced in a study of T cells in localized non-small cell lung cancer. Generated by immunoSEQ multiplex PCR, the TCRdb table keeps only in-frame clones and is missing some. The sample lists about 28,000 clones, less than 95% occurring once. Here the sequenced sample was peripheral blood, taken before any cancer treatment. These receptors were collected from a female donor older than 55 with stage I lung adenocarcinoma.

Here the CDR3 DNA reads TGTGCCAGCAGCTCTAACTTACAGGGAGATCAGCCCCAGCATTTT. Protein product: CASSSNLQGDQPQHF. V is TRBV5-6 and J is TRBJ1-5, with a tentative D call TRBD1 (6 bases). CDR3 size: 15 residues. The germline V gene encodes CDR1 SGHDT and CDR2 YYEEEE. Between the trimmed V and J ends, which lost 3 bases and 5 bases, there was a span of 15 bases.

This sequence joins TRBV2 and TRBJ2-5; 7 nucleotides match TRBD2. Germline V gives CDR1 SNHLY, CDR2 FYNNEI. V shed 4 bases and J 5 bases; nucleotides not matched to a gene: 4. This CDR3 has 13 residues. The DNA for the CDR3 is TGTGCCAGCAGTGTGCGCGGGAGTGAGACCCAGTACTTC. Residues: CASSVRGSETQYF.